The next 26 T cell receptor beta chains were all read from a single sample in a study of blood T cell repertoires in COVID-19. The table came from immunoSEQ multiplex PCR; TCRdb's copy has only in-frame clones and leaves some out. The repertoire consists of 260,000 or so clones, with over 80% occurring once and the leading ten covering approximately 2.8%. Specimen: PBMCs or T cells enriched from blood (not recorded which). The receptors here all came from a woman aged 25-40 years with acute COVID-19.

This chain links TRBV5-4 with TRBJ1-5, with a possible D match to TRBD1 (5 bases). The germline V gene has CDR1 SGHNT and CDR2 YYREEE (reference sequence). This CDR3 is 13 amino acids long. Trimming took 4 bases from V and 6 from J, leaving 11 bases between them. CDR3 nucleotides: TGTGCCAGCAGCACAGGATTGGGTCAGCCCCAGCATTTT. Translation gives CASSTGLGQPQHF.

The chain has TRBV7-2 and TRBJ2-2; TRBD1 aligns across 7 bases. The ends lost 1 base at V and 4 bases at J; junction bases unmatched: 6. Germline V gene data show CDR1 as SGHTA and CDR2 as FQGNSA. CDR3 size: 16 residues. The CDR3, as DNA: TGTGCCAGCAGCTTAGAGGCCAGGGGGAGCACCGGGGAGCTGTTTTTT. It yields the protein CASSLEARGSTGELFF.

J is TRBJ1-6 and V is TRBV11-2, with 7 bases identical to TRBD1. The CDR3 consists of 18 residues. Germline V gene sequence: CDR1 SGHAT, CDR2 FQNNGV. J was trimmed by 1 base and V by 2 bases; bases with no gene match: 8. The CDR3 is CASSLRAGGWSYNSPLHF. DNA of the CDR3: TGTGCCAGCAGCTTACGCGCAGGGGGGTGGTCCTATAATTCACCCCTCCACTTT.

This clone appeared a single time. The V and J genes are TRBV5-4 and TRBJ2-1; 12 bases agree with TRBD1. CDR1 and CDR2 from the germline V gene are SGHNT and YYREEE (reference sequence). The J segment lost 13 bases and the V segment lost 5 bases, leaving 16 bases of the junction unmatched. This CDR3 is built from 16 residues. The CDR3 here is CASRDPSGQGAVGQFF. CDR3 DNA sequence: TGTGCCAGCAGGGACCCCTCGGGACAGGGGGCCGTTGGCCAGTTCTTC.

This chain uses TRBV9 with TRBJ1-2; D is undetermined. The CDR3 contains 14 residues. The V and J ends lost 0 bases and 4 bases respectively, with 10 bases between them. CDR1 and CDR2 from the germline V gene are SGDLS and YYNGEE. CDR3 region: CASSVAGVRYGYTF. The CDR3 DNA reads TGTGCCAGCAGCGTAGCCGGAGTCCGCTATGGCTACACCTTC.

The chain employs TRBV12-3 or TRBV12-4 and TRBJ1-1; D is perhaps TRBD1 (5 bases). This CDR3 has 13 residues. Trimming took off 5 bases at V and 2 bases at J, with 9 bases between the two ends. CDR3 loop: CASSPTGNTEAFF. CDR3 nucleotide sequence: TGTGCCAGCAGTCCCACAGGTAACACTGAAGCTTTCTTT.

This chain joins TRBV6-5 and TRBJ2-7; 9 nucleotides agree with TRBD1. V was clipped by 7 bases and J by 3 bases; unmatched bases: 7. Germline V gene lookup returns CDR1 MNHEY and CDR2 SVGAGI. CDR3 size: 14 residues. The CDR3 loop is CASKIGTGRYEQYF. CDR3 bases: TGTGCCAGCAAAATCGGGACAGGGCGCTACGAGCAGTACTTC.

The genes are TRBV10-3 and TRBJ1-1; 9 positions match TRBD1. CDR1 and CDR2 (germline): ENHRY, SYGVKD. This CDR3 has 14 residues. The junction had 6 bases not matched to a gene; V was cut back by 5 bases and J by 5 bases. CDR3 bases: TGTGCCATCAGTCAGACAGGGGGTGAAACTGAAGCTTTCTTT. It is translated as CAISQTGGETEAFF.

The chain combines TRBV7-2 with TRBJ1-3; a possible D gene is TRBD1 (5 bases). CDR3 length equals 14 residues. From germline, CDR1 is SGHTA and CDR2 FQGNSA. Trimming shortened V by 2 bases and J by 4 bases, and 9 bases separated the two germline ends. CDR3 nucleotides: TGTGCCAGCAGCTTATCAGGGTACGGAAACACCATATATTTT. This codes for CASSLSGYGNTIYF.

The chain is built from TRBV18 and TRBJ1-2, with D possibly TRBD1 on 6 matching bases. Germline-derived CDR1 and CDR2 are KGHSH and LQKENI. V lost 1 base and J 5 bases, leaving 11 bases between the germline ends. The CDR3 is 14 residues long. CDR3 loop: CASSPQDRRYGYTF. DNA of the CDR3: TGTGCCAGCTCACCACAGGACAGAAGATATGGCTACACCTTC.

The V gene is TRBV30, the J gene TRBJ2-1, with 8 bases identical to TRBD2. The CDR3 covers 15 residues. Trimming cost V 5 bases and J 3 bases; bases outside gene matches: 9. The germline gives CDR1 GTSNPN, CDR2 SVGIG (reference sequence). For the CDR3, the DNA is TGTGCCTGGGCCCCGACTAGCGAATTCTACAATGAGCAGTTCTTC. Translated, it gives CAWAPTSEFYNEQFF.

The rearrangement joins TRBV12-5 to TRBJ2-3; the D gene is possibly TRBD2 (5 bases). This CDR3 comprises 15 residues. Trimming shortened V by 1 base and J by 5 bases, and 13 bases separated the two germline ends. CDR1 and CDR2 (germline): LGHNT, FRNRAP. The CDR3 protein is CASGLGLAGGDTQYF. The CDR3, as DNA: TGTGCTAGTGGTTTGGGGCTAGCTGGTGGAGATACGCAGTATTTT.

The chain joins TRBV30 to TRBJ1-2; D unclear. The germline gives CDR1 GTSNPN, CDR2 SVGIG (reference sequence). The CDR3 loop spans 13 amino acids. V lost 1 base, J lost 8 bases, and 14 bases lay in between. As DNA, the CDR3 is TGTGCCTGGAGTGCCGGGTCCCCTATGGGCTACACCTTC. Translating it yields CAWSAGSPMGYTF.

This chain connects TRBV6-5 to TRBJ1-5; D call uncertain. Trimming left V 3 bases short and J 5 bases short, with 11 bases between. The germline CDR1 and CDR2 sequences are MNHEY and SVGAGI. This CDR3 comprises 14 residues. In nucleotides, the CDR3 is TGTGCCAGCAGTTATGAAGCCACTTATCAGCCCCAGCATTTT. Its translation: CASSYEATYQPQHF.

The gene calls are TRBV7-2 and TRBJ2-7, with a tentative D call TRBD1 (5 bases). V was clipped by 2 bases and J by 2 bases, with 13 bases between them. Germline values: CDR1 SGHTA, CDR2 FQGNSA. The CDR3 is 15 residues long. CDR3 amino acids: CASSLSGHVAYEQYF. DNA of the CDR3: TGTGCCAGCAGCTTATCTGGACACGTCGCCTACGAGCAGTACTTC.

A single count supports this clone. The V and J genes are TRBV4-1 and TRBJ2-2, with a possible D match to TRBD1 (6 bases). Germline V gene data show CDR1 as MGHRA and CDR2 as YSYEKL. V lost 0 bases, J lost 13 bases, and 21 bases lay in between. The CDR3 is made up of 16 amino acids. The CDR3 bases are TGCGCCAGCAGCCAAGATCGCAACAGGGAAACTTGGTCGCTGTTTTTT. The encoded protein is CASSQDRNRETWSLFF.

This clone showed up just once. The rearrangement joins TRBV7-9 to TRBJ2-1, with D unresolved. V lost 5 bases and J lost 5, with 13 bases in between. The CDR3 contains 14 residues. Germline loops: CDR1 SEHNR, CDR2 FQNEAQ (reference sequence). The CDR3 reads CASSTPGWHNEQFF. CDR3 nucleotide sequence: TGTGCCAGCAGCACCCCCGGGTGGCACAATGAGCAGTTCTTC.

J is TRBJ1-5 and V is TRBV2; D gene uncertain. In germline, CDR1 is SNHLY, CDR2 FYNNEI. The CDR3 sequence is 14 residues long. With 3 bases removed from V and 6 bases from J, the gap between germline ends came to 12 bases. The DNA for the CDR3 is TGTGCCAGCAGTGAGGCAGGCAGAGTTCAGCCCCAGCATTTT. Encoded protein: CASSEAGRVQPQHF.

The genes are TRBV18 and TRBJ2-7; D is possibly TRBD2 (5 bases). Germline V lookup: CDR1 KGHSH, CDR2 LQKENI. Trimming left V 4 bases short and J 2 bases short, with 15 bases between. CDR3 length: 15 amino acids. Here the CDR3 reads CASSHEAVETYEQYF. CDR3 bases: TGTGCCAGCTCACACGAAGCGGTAGAAACCTACGAGCAGTACTTC.

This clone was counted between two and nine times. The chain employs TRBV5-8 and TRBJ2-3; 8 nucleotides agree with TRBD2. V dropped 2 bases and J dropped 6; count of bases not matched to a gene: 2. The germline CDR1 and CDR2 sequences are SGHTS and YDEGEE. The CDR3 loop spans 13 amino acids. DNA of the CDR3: TGTGCCAGCAGCTTTAGCGGGGCGGATACGCAGTATTTT. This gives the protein CASSFSGADTQYF.

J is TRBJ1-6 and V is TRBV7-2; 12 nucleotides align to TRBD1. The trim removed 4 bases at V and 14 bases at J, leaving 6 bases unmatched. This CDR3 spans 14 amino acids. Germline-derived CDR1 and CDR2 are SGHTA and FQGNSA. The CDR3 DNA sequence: TGTGCCAGCAGCTCTGGGACAGGGGGCGGCTCCCTCCACTTT. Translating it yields CASSSGTGGGSLHF.

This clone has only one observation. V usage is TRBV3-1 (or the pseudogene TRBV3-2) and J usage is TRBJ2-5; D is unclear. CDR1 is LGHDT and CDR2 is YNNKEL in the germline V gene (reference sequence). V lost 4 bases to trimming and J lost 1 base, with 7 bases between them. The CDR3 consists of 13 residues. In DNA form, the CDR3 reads TGTGCCAGCAGCCGTAGTCTCCAAGAGACCCAGTACTTC. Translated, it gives CASSRSLQETQYF.

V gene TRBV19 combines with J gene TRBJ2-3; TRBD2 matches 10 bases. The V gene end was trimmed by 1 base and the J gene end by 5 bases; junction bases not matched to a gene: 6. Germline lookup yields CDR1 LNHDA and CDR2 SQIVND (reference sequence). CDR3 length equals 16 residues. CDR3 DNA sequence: TGTGCCAGTAGTATAGCCCAGCGGGGGGGCGAAGATACGCAGTATTTT. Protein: CASSIAQRGGEDTQYF.

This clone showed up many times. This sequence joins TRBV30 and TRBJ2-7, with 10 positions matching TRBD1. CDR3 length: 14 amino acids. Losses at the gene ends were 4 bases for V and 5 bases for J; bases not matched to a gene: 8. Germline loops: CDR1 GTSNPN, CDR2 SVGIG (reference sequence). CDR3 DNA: TGTGCCTGGAATCGACAGGGGGCGTTGAACGAGCAGTACTTC. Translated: CAWNRQGALNEQYF.

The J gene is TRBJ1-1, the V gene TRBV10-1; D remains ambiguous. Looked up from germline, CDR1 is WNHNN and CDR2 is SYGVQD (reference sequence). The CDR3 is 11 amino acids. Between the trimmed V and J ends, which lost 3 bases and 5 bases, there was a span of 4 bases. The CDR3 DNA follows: TGCGCCAGCAGTGATGCGACTGAAGCTTTCTTT. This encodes CASSDATEAFF.

CDR3 protein: CASRLAGEETQYF. The DNA for the CDR3 is TGTGCCAGCAGACTAGCGGGGGAAGAGACCCAGTACTTC. The rearrangement uses TRBV6-5 and TRBJ2-5; 11 bases fit TRBD2. This CDR3 comprises 13 residues. The junction had 0 bases not matched to a gene; V was cut back by 6 bases and J by 3 bases. From germline, CDR1 is MNHEY and CDR2 SVGAGI.